This TCR beta chain appears in the sequencing data of a study of shared clonotypes between healthy human individuals. Study summary: The cohort had two women and three men, ages 18 to 49. Study conclusions and caveats: The researchers took only blood, and tissue repertoires probably look different.

The CDR3 has 15 amino acids. CDR1 is SGHNT and CDR2 is YYREEE in the germline V gene (reference sequence). Trimming removed 2 bases from V and 0 bases from J, with 8 bases in between. With regard to this clone: Antigen specificity is unknown.

Sequenced by immunoSEQ multiplex PCR; TCRdb stores in-frame clones only, minus some. The profile shows under 1 million clones, about 96% of them singletons. Positively selected for CCR7, the CD45RO-negative cells used as naive CD8 cells excluded terminally differentiated effector memory CD45RA+ cells. The V call is TRBV5-4, the J call TRBJ2-2; TRBD2 might be the D (5 bases). This TCR was recovered from a man aged 30 to 39 in good health. Sequencing used naive CD8+ T cells sorted from blood. The CDR3 DNA is TGTGCCAGCAGCTTCACGGGGACGAACACCGGGGAGCTGTTTTTT. As protein: CASSFTGTNTGELFF. Together with reference TRBV5-4 and TRBJ2-2, the CDR3 gives the full variable domain: ETGVTQSPTHLIKTRGQQVTLRCSSQSGHNTVSWYQQALGQGPQFIFQYYREEENGRGNFPPRFSGLQFPNYSSELNVNALELDDSALYLCASSFTGTNTGELFFGEGSRLTVL.